Presented here are 2 T cell receptor beta chains from one specimen sequenced in a study of blood T cell repertoires in COVID-19. Profiled with immunoSEQ multiplex PCR; TCRdb holds only in-frame clones, not every one. The table shows fewer than 300,000 clones, with more than 85% occurring only once. The sequenced sample consisted of peripheral blood. Receptor source: a man aged 30-40 years with acute or convalescent COVID-19.

CDR3: CASSSGVHEQYF. CDR3 sequence (DNA): TGTGCCAGCAGTTCTGGAGTCCACGAGCAGTACTTC. J is TRBJ2-7 and V is TRBV28, with unresolved D. The length of the CDR3 is 12 residues. The germline V and J ends were trimmed by 4 bases and 5 bases, with 9 bases remaining between them. In germline, CDR1 is MDHEN, CDR2 SYDVKM.

This chain links TRBV10-1 with TRBJ2-3; TRBD2 aligns across 8 bases. The CDR3 is made up of 16 amino acids. Germline values: CDR1 WNHNN, CDR2 SYGVQD (reference sequence). J lost 7 bases, V lost 6 bases, and 15 bases had no gene match. The CDR3: CASSPGSGSGSNTQYF. The CDR3 nucleotides read TGCGCCAGCAGCCCCGGGAGCGGGAGCGGATCGAATACGCAGTATTTT.